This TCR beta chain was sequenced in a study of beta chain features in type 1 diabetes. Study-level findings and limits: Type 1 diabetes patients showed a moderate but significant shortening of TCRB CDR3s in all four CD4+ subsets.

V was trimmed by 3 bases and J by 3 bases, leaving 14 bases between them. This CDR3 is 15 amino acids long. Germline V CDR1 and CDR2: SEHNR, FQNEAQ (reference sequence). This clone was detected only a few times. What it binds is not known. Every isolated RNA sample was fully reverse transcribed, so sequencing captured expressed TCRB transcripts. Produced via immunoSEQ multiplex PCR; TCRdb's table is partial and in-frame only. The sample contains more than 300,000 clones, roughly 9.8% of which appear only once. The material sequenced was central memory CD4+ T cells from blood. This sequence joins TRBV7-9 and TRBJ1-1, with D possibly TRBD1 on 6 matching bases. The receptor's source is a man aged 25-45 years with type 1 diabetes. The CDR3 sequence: CASSFKYREDTEAFF. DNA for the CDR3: TGTGCCAGCAGCTTCAAATACAGGGAGGACACTGAAGCTTTCTTT. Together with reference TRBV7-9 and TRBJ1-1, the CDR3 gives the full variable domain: DTGVSQNPRHKITKRGQNVTFRCDPISEHNRLYWYRQTLGQGPEFLTYFQNEAQLEKSRLLSDRFSAERPKGSFSTLEIQRTEQGDSAMYLCASSFKYREDTEAFFGQGTRLTVV.